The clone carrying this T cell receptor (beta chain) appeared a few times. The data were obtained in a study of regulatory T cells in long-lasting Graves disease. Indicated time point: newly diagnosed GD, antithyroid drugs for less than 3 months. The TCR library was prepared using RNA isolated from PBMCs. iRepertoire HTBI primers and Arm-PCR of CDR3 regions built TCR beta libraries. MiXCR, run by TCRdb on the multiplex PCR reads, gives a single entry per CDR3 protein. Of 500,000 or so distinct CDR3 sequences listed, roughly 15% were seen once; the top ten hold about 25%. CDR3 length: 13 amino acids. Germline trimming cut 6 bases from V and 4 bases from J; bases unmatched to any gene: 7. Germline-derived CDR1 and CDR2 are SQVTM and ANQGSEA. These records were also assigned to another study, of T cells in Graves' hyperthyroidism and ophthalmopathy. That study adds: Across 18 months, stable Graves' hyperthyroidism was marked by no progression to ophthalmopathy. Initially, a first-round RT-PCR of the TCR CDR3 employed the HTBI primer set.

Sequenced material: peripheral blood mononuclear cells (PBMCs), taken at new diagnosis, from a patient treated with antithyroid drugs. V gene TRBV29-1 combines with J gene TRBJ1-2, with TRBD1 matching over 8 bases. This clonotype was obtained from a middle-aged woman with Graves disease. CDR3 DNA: TGCAGCGTGATACAGGGGGATGCCTATGGCTACACCTTC. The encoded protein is CSVIQGDAYGYTF. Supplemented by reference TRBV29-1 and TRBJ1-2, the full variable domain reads SAVISQKPSRDICQRGTSLTIQCQVDSQVTMMFWYRQQPGQSLTLIATANQGSEATYESGFVIDKFPISRPNLTFSTLTVSNMSPEDSSIYLCSVIQGDAYGYTFGSGTRLTVV.